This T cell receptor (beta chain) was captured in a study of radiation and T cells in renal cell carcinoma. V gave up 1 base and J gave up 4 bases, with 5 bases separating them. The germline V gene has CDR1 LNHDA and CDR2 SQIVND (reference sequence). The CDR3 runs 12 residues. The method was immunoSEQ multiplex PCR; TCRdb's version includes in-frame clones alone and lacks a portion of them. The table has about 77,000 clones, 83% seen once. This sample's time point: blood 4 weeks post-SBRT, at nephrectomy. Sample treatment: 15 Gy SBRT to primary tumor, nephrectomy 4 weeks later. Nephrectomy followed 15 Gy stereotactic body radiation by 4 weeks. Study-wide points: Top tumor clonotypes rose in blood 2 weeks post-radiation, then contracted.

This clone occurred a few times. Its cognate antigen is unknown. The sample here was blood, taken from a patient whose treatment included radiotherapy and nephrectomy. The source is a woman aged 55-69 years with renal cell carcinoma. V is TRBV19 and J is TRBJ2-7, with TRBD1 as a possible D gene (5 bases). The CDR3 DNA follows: TGTGCCAGTAGTATAGCAGGGTACGAGCAGTACTTC. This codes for CASSIAGYEQYF.